The clone carrying this T cell receptor (beta chain) was seen a handful of times. The libraries were made with immunoSEQ v3. Each library reached some 2 million read pairs, or roughly 5-6.5 million at deep level. Repertoires were generated with immunoSEQ multiplex PCR, while TCRdb's copy carries only in-frame clones and drops some. The repertoire consists of some 46,000 clones, with 65% to 80% occurring once and the leading ten covering about 15%. Deletions cut 6 bases from V and 2 bases from J, with 10 bases between. Germline values: CDR1 MNHEY, CDR2 SMNVEV (reference sequence). The CDR3 has 13 amino acids. The data derive from a study of TIL therapy for anti-PD-1-resistant metastatic lung cancer. Time point given: pre-treatment sample, taken before nivolumab and TIL therapy.

Specimen: blood, collected at baseline. The gene calls are TRBV27 and TRBJ1-2; D is uncertain. The TCR was taken from a man in his 70s with non-small cell lung cancer. The chain's CDR3 is CASSVGRNYGYTF. The CDR3 coding sequence is TGTGCCAGCAGCGTAGGACGGAACTATGGCTACACCTTC.